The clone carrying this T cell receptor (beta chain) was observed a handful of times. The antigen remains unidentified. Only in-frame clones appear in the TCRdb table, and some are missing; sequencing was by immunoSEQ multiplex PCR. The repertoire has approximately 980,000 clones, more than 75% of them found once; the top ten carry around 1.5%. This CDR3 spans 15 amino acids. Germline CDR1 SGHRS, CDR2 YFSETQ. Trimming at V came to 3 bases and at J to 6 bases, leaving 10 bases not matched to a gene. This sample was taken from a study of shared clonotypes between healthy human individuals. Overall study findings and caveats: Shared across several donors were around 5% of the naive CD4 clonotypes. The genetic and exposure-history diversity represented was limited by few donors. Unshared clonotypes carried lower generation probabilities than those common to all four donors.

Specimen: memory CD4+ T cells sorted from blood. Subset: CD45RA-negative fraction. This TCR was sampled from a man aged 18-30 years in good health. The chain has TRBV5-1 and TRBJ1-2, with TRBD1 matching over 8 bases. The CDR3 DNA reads TGCGCCAGCAGCTCCGGACAGGGCGCCAGAGATGGCTACACCTTC. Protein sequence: CASSSGQGARDGYTF.